The 9 T cell receptor beta chains reported below all come from one sample, sequenced in a study of T cell responses to AZD1222 COVID-19 vaccine. Sequencing was performed with immunoSEQ multiplex PCR; in TCRdb, only in-frame clones are kept and a portion is missing. The table has about 86,000 clones, approximately 89% seen once. The sequences come from peripheral blood, collected 28 days after the second AZD1222 dose. The source is an adult who received the AZD1222 COVID-19 vaccine.

The rearrangement joins TRBV6-5 to TRBJ1-2; tentatively, D is TRBD1 (6 bases). The CDR3 contains 12 residues. The germline V gene has CDR1 MNHEY and CDR2 SVGAGI. V lost 10 bases to trimming and J lost 1 base, with 10 bases between them. CDR3 bases: TGTGCCACCAGGACAGTTAACTATGGCTACACCTTC. It specifies CATRTVNYGYTF.

The J gene is TRBJ1-6, the V gene TRBV19; unclear D gene. Germline-derived CDR1 and CDR2 are LNHDA and SQIVND (reference sequence). This CDR3 has 15 residues. Trimming left V 6 bases short and J 0 bases short, with 9 bases between. The CDR3 DNA reads as TGTGCCAGTAGCTTCACGAGCTCCTATAATTCACCCCTCCACTTT. Translation: CASSFTSSYNSPLHF.

The chain couples TRBV3-1 (or the pseudogene TRBV3-2) to TRBJ2-3; 10 bases are a match to TRBD2. The germline CDR1 and CDR2 sequences are LGHDT and YNNKEL (reference sequence). This CDR3 has 17 amino acids. V lost 2 bases, J lost 0 bases, and 5 bases stayed unmatched. CDR3 region: CASSQLGLAVSTDTQYF. CDR3 DNA sequence: TGTGCCAGCAGCCAACTCGGACTAGCGGTTAGCACAGATACGCAGTATTTT.

This clone is a singleton in its sample. V and J are TRBV5-6 and TRBJ2-7; a weak D match, TRBD1 (6 bases). Germline V gene sequence: CDR1 SGHDT, CDR2 YYEEEE. The CDR3 length is 12 residues. The V end was cut by 0 bases, the J end by 5 bases, with 6 bases between. The CDR3 sequence is CASSLGGHEQYV. The DNA for the CDR3 is TGTGCCAGCAGCTTGGGGGGGCACGAGCAGTACGTC.

V and J are TRBV5-4 and TRBJ1-1, with D possibly TRBD1 on 5 matching bases. Germline V gene sequence: CDR1 SGHNT, CDR2 YYREEE (reference sequence). Trimming removed 0 bases at V and 4 bases at J, with 13 bases between. The CDR3 runs to 15 residues. Here the CDR3 DNA reads TGTGCCAGCAGCTTGGCGGAGGGGTCGAGCACTGAAGCTTTCTTT. Translated: CASSLAEGSSTEAFF.

The chain links TRBV19 to TRBJ2-2, with 8 bases lining up with TRBD1. CDR1 LNHDA and CDR2 SQIVND come from the germline V gene (reference sequence). V dropped 7 bases and J dropped 6; count of bases not matched to a gene: 7. This CDR3 region has 14 residues. The CDR3 DNA is TGTGCCAGTATTTTGACAGGGGCGGCCGGGGAGCTGTTTTTT. This codes for CASILTGAAGELFF.

The chain recombines TRBV5-1 with TRBJ1-4, with D tentatively TRBD1 (5 bases). The CDR3 runs 18 residues. CDR1 is SGHRS and CDR2 is YFSETQ in the germline V gene. Trimming pared 2 bases from V and 0 bases from J, leaving 17 bases between. The CDR3 DNA reads as TGCGCCAGCAGCTTTTCGTCAGGGTTTTCTCCAACTAATGAAAAACTGTTTTTT. Protein product: CASSFSSGFSPTNEKLFF.

The chain recombines TRBV4-1 with TRBJ2-7, with D perhaps TRBD2 (5 bases). Germline assignment: CDR1 MGHRA and CDR2 YSYEKL. CDR3 length: 15 amino acids. Trimming left V 0 bases short and J 0 bases short, with 9 bases between. As DNA, the CDR3 is TGCGCCAGCAGCCAAGACGTGAGGGCCTCCTACGAGCAGTACGTC. Its protein is CASSQDVRASYEQYV.

This chain links TRBV7-2 with TRBJ2-7; TRBD1 matches 11 bases. V shed 5 bases and J 4 bases; nucleotides not matched to a gene: 10. CDR1 SGHTA and CDR2 FQGNSA come from the germline V gene. The CDR3 spans 16 residues. The CDR3 loop reads CASSPLSGTGGYEQYF. CDR3 coding DNA: TGTGCCAGCAGCCCCCTTTCCGGGACAGGGGGATACGAGCAGTACTTC.